This T cell receptor (beta chain) is drawn from a study of shared clonotypes between healthy human individuals. As regards this clone: Its antigen is as yet unknown.

General observations from the study: Blood was the only sampled material, and tissue repertoires likely differ.

The table came from immunoSEQ multiplex PCR; TCRdb's copy has only in-frame clones and leaves some out. The data contain 2 million to 2.5 million clones, under 95% of them singletons. J lost 5 bases, V lost 1 base, and 8 bases had no gene match. Germline V gives CDR1 SGHRS, CDR2 YFSETQ. The CDR3 is 15 residues long. The naive CD8 fraction comprised CD45RO-negative cells positively selected for CCR7 and excluded terminally differentiated effector memory CD45RA+ cells. The J gene is TRBJ2-5, the V gene TRBV5-1; 7 nucleotides align to TRBD1. The sample was naive CD8+ T cells from PBMCs. The sequence was obtained from a man aged 18 to 30 in good health. Some clones in this sample may be carry-over from other donors' samples. The CDR3 region is CASSLMGQSGETQYF. CDR3 nucleotide sequence: TGCGCCAGCAGCTTGATGGGACAGTCCGGGGAGACCCAGTACTTC.